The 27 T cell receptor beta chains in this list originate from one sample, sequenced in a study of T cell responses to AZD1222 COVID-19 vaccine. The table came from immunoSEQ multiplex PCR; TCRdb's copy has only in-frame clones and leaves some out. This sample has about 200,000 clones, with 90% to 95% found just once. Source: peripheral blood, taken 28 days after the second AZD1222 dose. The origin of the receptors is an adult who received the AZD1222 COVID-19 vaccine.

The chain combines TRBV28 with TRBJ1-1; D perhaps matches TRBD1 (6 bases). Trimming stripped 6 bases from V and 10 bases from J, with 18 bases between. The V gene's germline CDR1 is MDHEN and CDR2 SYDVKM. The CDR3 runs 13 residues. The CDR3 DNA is TGTGCCAGCAGGTCCCCGGGGGCCGGTCGAGCTTTCTTT. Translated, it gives CASRSPGAGRAFF. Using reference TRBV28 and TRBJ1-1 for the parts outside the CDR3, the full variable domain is DVKVTQSSRYLVKRTGEKVFLECVQDMDHENMFWYRQDPGLGLRLIYFSYDVKMKEKGDIPEGYSVSREKKERFSLILESASTNQTSMYLCASRSPGAGRAFFGQGTRLTVV.

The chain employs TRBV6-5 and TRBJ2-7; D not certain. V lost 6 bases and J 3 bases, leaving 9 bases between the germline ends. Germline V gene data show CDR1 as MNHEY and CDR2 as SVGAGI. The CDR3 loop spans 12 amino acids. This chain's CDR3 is CASRPNLYEQYF. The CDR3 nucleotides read TGTGCCAGCAGACCCAACCTCTACGAGCAGTACTTC.

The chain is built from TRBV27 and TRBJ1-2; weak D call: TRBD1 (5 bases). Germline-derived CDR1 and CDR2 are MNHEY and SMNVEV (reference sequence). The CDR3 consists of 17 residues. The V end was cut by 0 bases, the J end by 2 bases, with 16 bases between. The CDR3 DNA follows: TGTGCCAGCAGTTTATCATGGGGCGAGTATACCAACTATGGCTACACCTTC. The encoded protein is CASSLSWGEYTNYGYTF.

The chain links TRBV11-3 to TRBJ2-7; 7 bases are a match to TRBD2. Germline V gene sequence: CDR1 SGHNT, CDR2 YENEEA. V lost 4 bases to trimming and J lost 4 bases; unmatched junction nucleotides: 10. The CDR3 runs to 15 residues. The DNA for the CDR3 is TGTGCCAGCAGCTATACCGGGACGGGGGGATACGAGCAGTACTTC. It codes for CASSYTGTGGYEQYF.

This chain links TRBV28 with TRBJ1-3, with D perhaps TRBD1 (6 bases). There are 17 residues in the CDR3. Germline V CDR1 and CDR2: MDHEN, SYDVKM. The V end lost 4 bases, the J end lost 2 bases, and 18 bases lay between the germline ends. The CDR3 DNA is TGTGCCAGCAGTTCTCTTCTTCCGGGGGGCGCTGGAAACACCATATATTTT. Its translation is CASSSLLPGGAGNTIYF.

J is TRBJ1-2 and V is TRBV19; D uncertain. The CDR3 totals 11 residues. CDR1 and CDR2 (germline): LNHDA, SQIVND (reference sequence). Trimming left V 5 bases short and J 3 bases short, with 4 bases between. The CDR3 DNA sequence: TGTGCCAGTAGTTTTGACTATGGCTACACCTTC. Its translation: CASSFDYGYTF.

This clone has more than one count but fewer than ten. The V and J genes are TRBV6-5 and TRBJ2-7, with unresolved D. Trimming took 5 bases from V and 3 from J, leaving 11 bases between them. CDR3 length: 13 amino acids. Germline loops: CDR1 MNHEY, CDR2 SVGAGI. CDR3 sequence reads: CASSPSPSYEQYF. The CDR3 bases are TGTGCCAGCAGTCCCTCGCCCAGCTACGAGCAGTACTTC.

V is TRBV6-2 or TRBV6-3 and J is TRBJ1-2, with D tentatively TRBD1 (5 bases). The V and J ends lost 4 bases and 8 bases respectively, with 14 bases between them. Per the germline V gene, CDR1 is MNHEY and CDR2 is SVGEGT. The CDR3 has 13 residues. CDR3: CASSSGKGGGYTF. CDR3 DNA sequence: TGTGCCAGCAGTTCAGGGAAGGGAGGAGGCTACACCTTC.

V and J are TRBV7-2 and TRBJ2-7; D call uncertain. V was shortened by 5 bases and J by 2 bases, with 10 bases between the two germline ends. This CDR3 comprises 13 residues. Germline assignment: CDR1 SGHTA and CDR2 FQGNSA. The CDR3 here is CASSLTQTYEQYF. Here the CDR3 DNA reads TGTGCCAGCAGCCTCACACAGACCTACGAGCAGTACTTC.

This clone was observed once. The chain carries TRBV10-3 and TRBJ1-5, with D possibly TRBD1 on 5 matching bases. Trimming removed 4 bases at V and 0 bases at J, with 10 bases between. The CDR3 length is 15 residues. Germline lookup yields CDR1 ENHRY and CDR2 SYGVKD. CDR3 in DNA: TGTGCCATCAGTGGCGAGGGGCCTAGCAATCAGCCCCAGCATTTT. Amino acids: CAISGEGPSNQPQHF.

The DNA of the CDR3 is TGTGCCAGCAGTGAACCAGGGGGATTCTACAATGAGCAGTTCTTC. Amino acids: CASSEPGGFYNEQFF. The chain recombines TRBV6-1 with TRBJ2-1; 7 bases fit TRBD1. The CDR3 runs 15 residues. Per the germline V gene, CDR1 is MNHNS and CDR2 is SASEGT. The trim removed 2 bases at V and 3 bases at J, leaving 4 bases unmatched.

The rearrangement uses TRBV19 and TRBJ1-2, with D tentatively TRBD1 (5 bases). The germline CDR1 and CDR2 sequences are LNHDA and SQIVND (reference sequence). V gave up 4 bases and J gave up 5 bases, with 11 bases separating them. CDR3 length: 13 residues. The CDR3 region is CASSTGPRYGYTF. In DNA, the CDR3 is TGTGCCAGTAGTACGGGACCGCGGTATGGCTACACCTTC.

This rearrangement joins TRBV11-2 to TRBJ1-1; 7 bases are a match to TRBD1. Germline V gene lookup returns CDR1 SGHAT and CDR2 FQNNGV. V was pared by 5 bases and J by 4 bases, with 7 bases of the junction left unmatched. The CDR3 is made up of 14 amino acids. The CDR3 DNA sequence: TGTGCCAGCAGCCCTATTTCAGGGGGCACTGAAGCTTTCTTT. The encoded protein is CASSPISGGTEAFF.

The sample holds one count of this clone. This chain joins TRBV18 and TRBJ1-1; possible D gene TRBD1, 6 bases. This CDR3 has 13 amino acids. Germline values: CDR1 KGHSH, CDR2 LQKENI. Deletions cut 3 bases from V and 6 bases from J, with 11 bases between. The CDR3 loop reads CASSPNRDAEAFF. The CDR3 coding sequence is TGTGCCAGCTCACCCAACAGGGACGCTGAAGCTTTCTTT.

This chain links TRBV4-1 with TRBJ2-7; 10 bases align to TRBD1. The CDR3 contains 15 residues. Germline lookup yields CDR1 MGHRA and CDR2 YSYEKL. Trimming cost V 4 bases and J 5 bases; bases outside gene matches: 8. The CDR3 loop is CASSPRQGAGNEQYF. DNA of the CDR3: TGCGCCAGCAGCCCCAGACAGGGGGCGGGCAACGAGCAGTACTTC.

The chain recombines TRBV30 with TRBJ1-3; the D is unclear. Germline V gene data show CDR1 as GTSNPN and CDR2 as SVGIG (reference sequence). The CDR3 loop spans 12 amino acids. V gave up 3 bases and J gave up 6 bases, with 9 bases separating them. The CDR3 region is CAWRPAVNTIYF. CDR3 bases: TGTGCCTGGAGGCCCGCCGTAAACACCATATATTTT.

CDR3 DNA sequence: TGCAGTGCTAGTCGCCAATCCCAGGGGTGGGATTCACCCCTCCACTTT. It codes for CSASRQSQGWDSPLHF. J is TRBJ1-6 and V is TRBV20-1, with D maybe TRBD1 (6 bases). The CDR3 is 16 residues long. Germline loops: CDR1 DFQATT, CDR2 SNEGSKA (reference sequence). V dropped 3 bases and J dropped 8 bases, with 20 bases sitting between them.

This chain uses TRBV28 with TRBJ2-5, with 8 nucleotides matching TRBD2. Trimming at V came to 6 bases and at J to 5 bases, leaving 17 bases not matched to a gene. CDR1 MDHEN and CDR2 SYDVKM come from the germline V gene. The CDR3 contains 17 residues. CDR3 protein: CASRPQGRAGALETQYF. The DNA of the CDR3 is TGTGCCAGCAGGCCCCAGGGACGAGCGGGAGCTCTGGAGACCCAGTACTTC.

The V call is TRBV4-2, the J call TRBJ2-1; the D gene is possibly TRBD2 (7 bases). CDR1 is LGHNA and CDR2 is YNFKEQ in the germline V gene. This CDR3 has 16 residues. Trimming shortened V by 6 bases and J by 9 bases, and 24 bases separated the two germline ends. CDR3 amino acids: CASRSSSAGVGGEQFF. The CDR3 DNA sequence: TGTGCCAGCAGATCAAGTAGCGCGGGAGTAGGGGGTGAGCAGTTCTTC.

CDR3 sequence reads: CASSPQGQGGREQYF. The CDR3 DNA is TGTGCCAGCAGTCCGCAAGGACAGGGGGGACGGGAGCAGTACTTC. The rearrangement uses TRBV28 and TRBJ2-7, with 10 bases that match TRBD1. This CDR3 region has 15 residues. V was clipped by 5 bases and J by 7 bases; unmatched bases: 11. From germline, CDR1 is MDHEN and CDR2 SYDVKM.

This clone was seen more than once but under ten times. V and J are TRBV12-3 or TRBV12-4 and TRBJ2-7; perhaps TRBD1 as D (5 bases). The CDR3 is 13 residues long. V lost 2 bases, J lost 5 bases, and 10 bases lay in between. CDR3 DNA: TGTGCCAGCAGTTTAAAACAGGCCCACGAGCAGTACTTC. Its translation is CASSLKQAHEQYF.

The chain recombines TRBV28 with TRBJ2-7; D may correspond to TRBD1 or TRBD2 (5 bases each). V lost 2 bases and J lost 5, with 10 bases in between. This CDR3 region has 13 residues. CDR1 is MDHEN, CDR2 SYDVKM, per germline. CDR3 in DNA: TGTGCCAGCAGTTTAGGGGGTCGGGACGAGCAGTACTTC. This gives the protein CASSLGGRDEQYF.

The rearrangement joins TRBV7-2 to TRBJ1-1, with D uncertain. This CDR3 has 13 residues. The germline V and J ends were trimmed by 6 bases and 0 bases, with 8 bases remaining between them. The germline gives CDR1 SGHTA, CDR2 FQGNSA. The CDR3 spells CASSILMNTEAFF. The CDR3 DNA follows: TGTGCCAGCAGTATCCTTATGAACACTGAAGCTTTCTTT. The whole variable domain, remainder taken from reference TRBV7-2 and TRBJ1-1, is GAGVSQSPSNKVTEKGKDVELRCDPISGHTALYWYRQSLGQGLEFLIYFQGNSAPDKSGLPSDRFSAERTGGSVSTLTIQRTQQEDSAVYLCASSILMNTEAFFGQGTRLTVV.

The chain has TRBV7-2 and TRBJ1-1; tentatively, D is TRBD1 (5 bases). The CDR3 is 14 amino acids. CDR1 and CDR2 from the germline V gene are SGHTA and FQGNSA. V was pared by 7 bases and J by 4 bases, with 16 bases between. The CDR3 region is CASITRAGGTEAFF. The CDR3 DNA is TGTGCCAGCATCACTAGGGCCGGGGGCACTGAAGCTTTCTTT.

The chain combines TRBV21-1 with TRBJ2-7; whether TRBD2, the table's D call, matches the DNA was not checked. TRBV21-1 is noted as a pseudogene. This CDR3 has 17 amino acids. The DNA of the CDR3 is TGTGCCAGCAGCAACAAGAGTTTAGCCGATTCTCAACCCGAGCAGTACTTC. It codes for CASSNKSLADSQPEQYF.

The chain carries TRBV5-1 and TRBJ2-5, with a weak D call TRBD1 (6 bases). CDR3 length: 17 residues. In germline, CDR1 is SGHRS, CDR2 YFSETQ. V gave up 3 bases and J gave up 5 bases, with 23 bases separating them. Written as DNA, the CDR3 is TGCGCCAGCAGCTGGCGCAGGGGAGATTCGTCCTTGGAGACCCAGTACTTC. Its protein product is CASSWRRGDSSLETQYF.

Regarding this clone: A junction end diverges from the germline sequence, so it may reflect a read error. The chain's CDR3 is CASRYSPLHF. The CDR3, as DNA: TGTGCCAGCAGGTACTCACCCCTCCACTTT. The V and J genes are TRBV6-2 or TRBV6-3 and TRBJ1-6; no reliable D call. The CDR3 has 10 residues. Germline CDR1 reads MNHEY; CDR2 reads SVGEGT.